This TCR beta chain was observed in a study of patients and donors after allogeneic stem cell transplantation. TCRdb processed the RT-PCR reads anew with MiXCR; each CDR3 protein has one entry. The sample consists of more than 850,000 distinct CDR3 sequences, 15% to 20% of them appearing once. The CDR3 is 15 residues long. J was trimmed by 4 bases and V by 6 bases; bases with no gene match: 6. The germline gives CDR1 MNHNS, CDR2 SASEGT. Sequences were obtained from blood, either unsorted or a sorted T cell fraction (not recorded which). The rearrangement uses TRBV6-1 and TRBJ1-5; 10 bases agree with TRBD1. The clonotype originates from a human donor who was either an allogeneic HSCT recipient or a stem cell or donor lymphocyte infusion donor (not recorded which). It is not recorded whose cells these are; they may come from a transplant donor. The CDR3 DNA reads TGTGCCAGCAGCCCCGGACAGGGGGAAAATCAGCCCCAGCATTTT. It specifies CASSPGQGENQPQHF.